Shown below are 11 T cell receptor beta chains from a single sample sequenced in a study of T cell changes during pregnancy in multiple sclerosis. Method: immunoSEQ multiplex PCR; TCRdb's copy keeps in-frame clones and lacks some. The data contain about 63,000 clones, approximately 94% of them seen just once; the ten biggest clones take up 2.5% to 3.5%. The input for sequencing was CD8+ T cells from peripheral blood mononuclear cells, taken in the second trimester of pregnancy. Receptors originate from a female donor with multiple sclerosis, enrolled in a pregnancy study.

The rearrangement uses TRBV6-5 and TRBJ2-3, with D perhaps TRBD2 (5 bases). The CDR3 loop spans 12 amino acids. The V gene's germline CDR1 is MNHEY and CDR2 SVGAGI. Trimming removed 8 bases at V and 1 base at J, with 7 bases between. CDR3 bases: TGTGCCAGCGGGCGGGGCACAGATACGCAGTATTTT. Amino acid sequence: CASGRGTDTQYF.

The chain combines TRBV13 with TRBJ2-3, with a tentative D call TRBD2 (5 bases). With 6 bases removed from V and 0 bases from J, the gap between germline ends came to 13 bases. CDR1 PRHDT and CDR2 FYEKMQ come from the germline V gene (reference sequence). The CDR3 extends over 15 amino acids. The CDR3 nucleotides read TGTGCCAGCAGGATAGCGTTAGCTAGCACAGATACGCAGTATTTT. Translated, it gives CASRIALASTDTQYF. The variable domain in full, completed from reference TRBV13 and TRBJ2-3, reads AAGVIQSPRHLIKEKRETATLKCYPIPRHDTVYWYQQGPGQDPQFLISFYEKMQSDKGSIPDRFSAQQFSDYHSELNMSSLELGDSALYFCASRIALASTDTQYFGPGTRLTVL.

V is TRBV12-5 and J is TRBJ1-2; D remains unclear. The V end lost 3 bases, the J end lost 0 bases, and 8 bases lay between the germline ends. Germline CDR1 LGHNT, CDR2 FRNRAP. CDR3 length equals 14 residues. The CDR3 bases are TGTGCTAGTGGTTTCACGGGTTCTAACTATGGCTACACCTTC. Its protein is CASGFTGSNYGYTF.

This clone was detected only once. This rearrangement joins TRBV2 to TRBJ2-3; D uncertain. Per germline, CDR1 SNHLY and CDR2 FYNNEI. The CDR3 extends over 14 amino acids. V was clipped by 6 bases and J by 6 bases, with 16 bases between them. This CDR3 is CASSPTPFRDTQYF. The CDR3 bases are TGTGCCAGCAGCCCCACCCCTTTCAGGGATACGCAGTATTTT.

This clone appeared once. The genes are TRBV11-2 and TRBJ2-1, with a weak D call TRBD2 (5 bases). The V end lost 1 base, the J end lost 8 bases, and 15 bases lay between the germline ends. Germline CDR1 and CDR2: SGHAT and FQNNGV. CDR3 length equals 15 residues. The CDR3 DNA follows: TGTGCCAGCAGCTTAGGTGGGCGGGTCGGCGATGAGCAGTTCTTC. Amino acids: CASSLGGRVGDEQFF.

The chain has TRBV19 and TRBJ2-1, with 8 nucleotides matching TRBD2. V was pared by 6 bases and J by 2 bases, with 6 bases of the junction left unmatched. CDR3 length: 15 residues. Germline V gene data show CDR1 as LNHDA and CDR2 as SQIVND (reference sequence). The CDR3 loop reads CASSFTSGTYNEQFF. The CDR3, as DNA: TGTGCCAGTAGCTTTACTAGCGGTACCTACAATGAGCAGTTCTTC.

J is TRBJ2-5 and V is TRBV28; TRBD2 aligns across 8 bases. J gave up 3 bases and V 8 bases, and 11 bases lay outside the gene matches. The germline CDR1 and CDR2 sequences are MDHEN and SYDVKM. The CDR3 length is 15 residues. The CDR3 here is CASLSGGLDEETQYF. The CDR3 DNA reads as TGTGCCAGCCTATCGGGGGGACTAGACGAAGAGACCCAGTACTTC.

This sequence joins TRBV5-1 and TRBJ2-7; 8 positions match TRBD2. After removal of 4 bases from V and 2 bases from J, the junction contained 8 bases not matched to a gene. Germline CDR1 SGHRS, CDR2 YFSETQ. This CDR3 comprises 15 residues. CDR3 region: CASSPVTAGAYEQYF. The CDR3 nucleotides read TGCGCCAGCAGCCCCGTTACAGCGGGAGCCTACGAGCAGTACTTC.

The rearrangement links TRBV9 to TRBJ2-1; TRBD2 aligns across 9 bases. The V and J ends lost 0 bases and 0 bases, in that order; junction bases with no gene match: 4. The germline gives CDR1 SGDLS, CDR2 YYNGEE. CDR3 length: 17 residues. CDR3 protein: CASSVVSLAGSYNEQFF. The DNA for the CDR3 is TGTGCCAGCAGCGTAGTTTCACTAGCGGGCTCCTACAATGAGCAGTTCTTC.

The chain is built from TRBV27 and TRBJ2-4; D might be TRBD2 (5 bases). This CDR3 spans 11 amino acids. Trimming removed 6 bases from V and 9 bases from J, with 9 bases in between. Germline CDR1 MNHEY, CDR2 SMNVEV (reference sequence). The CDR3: CASSLGSIQYF. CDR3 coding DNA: TGTGCCAGCAGCCTTGGGAGCATTCAGTACTTC.

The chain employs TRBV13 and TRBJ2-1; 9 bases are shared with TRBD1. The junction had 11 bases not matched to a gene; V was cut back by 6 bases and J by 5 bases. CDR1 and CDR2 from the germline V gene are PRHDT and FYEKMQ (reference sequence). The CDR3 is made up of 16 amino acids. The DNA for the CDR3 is TGTGCCAGCAGTTTTCAGCCGGGACAGGGTGACAATGAGCAGTTCTTC. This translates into CASSFQPGQGDNEQFF.